What follows are 30 T cell receptor beta chains derived from one specimen sequenced in a study of blood T cell repertoires in COVID-19. Using immunoSEQ multiplex PCR, the repertoire was profiled, and TCRdb retains in-frame clones only, with some absent. The table includes tens of thousands of clones, 84% detected once. Sequences were obtained from peripheral blood. All receptors derive from a man in his forties or fifties with acute or convalescent COVID-19.

The chain's CDR3 is CASVPGVLRGSGNTIYF. The CDR3 DNA is TGTGCCAGCGTCCCTGGCGTACTCCGGGGCTCTGGAAACACCATATATTTT. This chain links TRBV28 with TRBJ1-3; D is undetermined. With 8 bases removed from V and 0 bases from J, the gap between germline ends came to 20 bases. CDR1 is MDHEN, CDR2 SYDVKM, per germline. This CDR3 region has 17 residues.

V gene TRBV2 combines with J gene TRBJ1-6, with D perhaps TRBD1 (6 bases). The CDR3 covers 15 residues. Germline CDR1 reads SNHLY; CDR2 reads FYNNEI. Trimming removed 5 bases at V and 4 bases at J, with 12 bases between. The CDR3 coding sequence is TGTGCCAGCAGTAAAGGGGGGCTTTATAATTCACCCCTCCACTTT. Translating it yields CASSKGGLYNSPLHF.

The genes are TRBV9 and TRBJ2-2; D gene ambiguous. Germline assignment: CDR1 SGDLS and CDR2 YYNGEE. The length of the CDR3 is 12 residues. V was trimmed by 4 bases and J by 1 base, leaving 2 bases between them. This CDR3 is CASSQNTGELFF. Here the CDR3 DNA reads TGTGCCAGCAGCCAGAACACCGGGGAGCTGTTTTTT.

This chain joins TRBV6-1 and TRBJ1-3; possible D gene TRBD1, 5 bases. This CDR3 region has 16 residues. Trimming shortened V by 1 base and J by 3 bases, and 13 bases separated the two germline ends. The V gene's germline CDR1 is MNHNS and CDR2 SASEGT. This chain's CDR3 is CASSEVGGVNGNTIYF. DNA of the CDR3: TGTGCCAGCAGTGAAGTCGGAGGGGTAAATGGAAACACCATATATTTT.

The V call is TRBV5-6, the J call TRBJ2-7, with unresolved D. V shed 1 base and J shed 3 bases, with 5 bases lying between them. CDR3 size: 12 residues. Germline loops: CDR1 SGHDT, CDR2 YYEEEE. CDR3 bases: TGTGCCAGCAGCTTGATCGGCTACGAGCAGTACTTC. Encoded protein: CASSLIGYEQYF.

The V call is TRBV6-5, the J call TRBJ1-3; no reliable D call. With 1 base removed from V and 4 bases from J, the gap between germline ends came to 5 bases. The CDR3 extends over 13 amino acids. The germline V gene has CDR1 MNHEY and CDR2 SVGAGI. CDR3 sequence (DNA): TGTGCCAGCAGTTACTTAATGGGAAACACCATATATTTT. Amino acid sequence: CASSYLMGNTIYF.

The V call is TRBV5-1, the J call TRBJ1-4; no clear D gene. CDR3 length: 13 amino acids. V lost 7 bases and J 4 bases, leaving 11 bases between the germline ends. The V gene's germline CDR1 is SGHRS and CDR2 YFSETQ. CDR3 sequence: CASQAGSNEKLFF. DNA for the CDR3: TGCGCCAGCCAGGCCGGAAGTAATGAAAAACTGTTTTTT.

V usage is TRBV4-2 and J usage is TRBJ2-5, with a tentative D call TRBD1 (8 bases). With 4 bases removed from V and 4 bases from J, the gap between germline ends came to 16 bases. This CDR3 region has 15 residues. Germline CDR1 is LGHNA and CDR2 is YNFKEQ. CDR3 loop: CASSPPQGGAETQYF. CDR3 in DNA: TGTGCCAGCAGCCCCCCACAGGGGGGGGCAGAGACCCAGTACTTC.

The chain employs TRBV20-1 and TRBJ1-2; 8 positions match TRBD1. CDR1 and CDR2 from the germline V gene are DFQATT and SNEGSKA (reference sequence). This CDR3 region has 11 residues. V lost 6 bases to trimming and J lost 9 bases; unmatched junction nucleotides: 6. CDR3 nucleotides: TGCAGTGCAAAAGACAGGGGACGCTACACCTTC. Translating it yields CSAKDRGRYTF.

The J gene is TRBJ2-7, the V gene TRBV10-2; tentatively, D is TRBD1 (5 bases). V gave up 3 bases and J gave up 2 bases, with 8 bases separating them. Germline CDR1 is WSHSY and CDR2 is SAAADI. CDR3 length equals 13 residues. The DNA of the CDR3 is TGCGCCAGCAGTGAAGGGGTGGCCTACGAGCAGTACTTC. Protein product: CASSEGVAYEQYF.

J is TRBJ2-1 and V is TRBV7-2, with 12 nucleotides matching TRBD2. The CDR3 has 15 amino acids. Germline lookup yields CDR1 SGHTA and CDR2 FQGNSA. V trimming: 5 bases; J trimming: 5 bases; junction bases outside the gene matches: 4. The CDR3 reads CASSPWTSGDNEQFF. As DNA, the CDR3 is TGTGCCAGCAGCCCCTGGACTAGCGGGGACAATGAGCAGTTCTTC.

The chain carries TRBV7-2 and TRBJ1-5; D call uncertain. The CDR3 extends over 15 amino acids. CDR1 and CDR2 from the germline V gene are SGHTA and FQGNSA. V lost 0 bases to trimming and J lost 6 bases, with 12 bases between them. The CDR3 DNA sequence: TGTGCCAGCAGCTTAGCGTCCCTGAGCGGTCAGCCCCAGCATTTT. The encoded protein is CASSLASLSGQPQHF.

The chain carries TRBV10-3 and TRBJ2-7; D unclear. This CDR3 is built from 15 residues. The V and J ends lost 1 base and 4 bases respectively, with 14 bases between them. Per germline, CDR1 ENHRY and CDR2 SYGVKD. As DNA, the CDR3 is TGTGCCATCAGTGAGTTGGAGACCGCCACTTACGAGCAGTACTTC. Encoded protein: CAISELETATYEQYF.

The chain is built from TRBV18 and TRBJ2-1, with 7 bases that match TRBD2. The CDR3 extends over 18 amino acids. In germline, CDR1 is KGHSH, CDR2 LQKENI. V shed 1 base, J shed 7 bases, and the junction held 16 bases outside the gene matches. The CDR3 loop reads CASSPRNKGGSIFNEQFF. Written as DNA, the CDR3 is TGTGCCAGCTCACCACGGAATAAAGGCGGGAGTATATTTAATGAGCAGTTCTTC.

The genes are TRBV5-1 and TRBJ2-2; D possibly corresponds to TRBD2 (5 bases). This CDR3 has 15 residues. Trimming shortened V by 5 bases and J by 7 bases, and 18 bases separated the two germline ends. CDR1 and CDR2 from the germline V gene are SGHRS and YFSETQ. CDR3 in amino acids: CASRRGFKDDGELFF. CDR3 DNA sequence: TGCGCCAGCAGGCGCGGGTTTAAGGACGACGGGGAGCTGTTTTTT.

The V and J genes are TRBV10-3 and TRBJ2-3; the D gene is possibly TRBD2 (6 bases). Per the germline V gene, CDR1 is ENHRY and CDR2 is SYGVKD. The CDR3 spans 14 residues. V was cut by 3 bases and J by 5 bases, with 12 bases left in between. CDR3 in DNA: TGTGCCATCAGTGAACAGCGGGCGGTAGATACGCAGTATTTT. Translating gives CAISEQRAVDTQYF.

The chain employs TRBV29-1 and TRBJ2-3; 9 nucleotides match TRBD2. CDR1 SQVTM and CDR2 ANQGSEA come from the germline V gene. V trimming: 4 bases; J trimming: 3 bases; junction bases outside the gene matches: 5. The CDR3 spans 14 residues. CDR3 nucleotide sequence: TGCAGCGTTGCAAGACTAGCGGATACAGATACGCAGTATTTT. Encoded protein: CSVARLADTDTQYF.

The V call is TRBV4-3, the J call TRBJ1-2; TRBD1 agrees at 7 bases. CDR3 length: 15 amino acids. V shed 2 bases and J 4 bases; nucleotides not matched to a gene: 7. CDR1 and CDR2 (germline): LGHNA, YSLEER. CDR3 coding DNA: TGCGCCAGCAGCCAAACAGAGACAGGGACCTATGGCTACACCTTC. Its translation: CASSQTETGTYGYTF.

The chain is built from TRBV29-1 and TRBJ1-4; no firm D call. Trimming shortened V by 4 bases and J by 8 bases, and 8 bases separated the two germline ends. CDR3 length: 11 amino acids. CDR1 is SQVTM, CDR2 ANQGSEA, per germline. CDR3 sequence: CSVAVREKLFF. In DNA form, the CDR3 reads TGCAGCGTTGCGGTTCGCGAAAAACTGTTTTTT.

The genes are TRBV5-5 and TRBJ2-5; 7 bases line up with TRBD1. Germline V gene sequence: CDR1 SGHKS, CDR2 YYEKEE (reference sequence). With V trimmed by 1 base and J by 0 bases, 9 bases remained unmatched. The CDR3 spans 17 residues. The CDR3 DNA follows: TGTGCCAGCAGCTTGTCCCCCGGGACAGCGTACCAAGAGACCCAGTACTTC. Residues: CASSLSPGTAYQETQYF. Full variable domain (missing parts from reference TRBV5-5 and TRBJ2-5): DAGVTQSPTHLIKTRGQQVTLRCSPISGHKSVSWYQQVLGQGPQFIFQYYEKEERGRGNFPDRFSARQFPNYSSELNVNALLLGDSALYLCASSLSPGTAYQETQYFGPGTRLLVL.

This chain uses TRBV7-9 with TRBJ2-5; 11 nucleotides match TRBD1. The CDR3 loop spans 15 amino acids. Germline values: CDR1 SEHNR, CDR2 FQNEAQ (reference sequence). J gave up 5 bases and V 5 bases, and 7 bases lay outside the gene matches. The CDR3 sequence is CASSPDRGREETQYF. The DNA of the CDR3 is TGTGCCAGCAGCCCGGACAGGGGGCGCGAGGAGACCCAGTACTTC.

The chain couples TRBV5-6 to TRBJ2-1; 8 bases agree with TRBD2. Germline V gene data show CDR1 as SGHDT and CDR2 as YYEEEE. V lost 2 bases and J lost 4; bases outside the gene matches: 8. This CDR3 has 16 residues. Written as DNA, the CDR3 is TGTGCCAGCAGCTTATTCGCGGGACTAGATTACAATGAGCAGTTCTTC. Its translation is CASSLFAGLDYNEQFF.

CDR3 nucleotides: TGTGCCAGCAGCCCTCTGGAGACTAGCGGTTTCCTATCCTACGAGCAGTACTTC. Residues: CASSPLETSGFLSYEQYF. The chain has TRBV27 and TRBJ2-7, with 9 bases fitting TRBD2. CDR3 size: 18 residues. J gave up 1 base and V 6 bases, and 16 bases lay outside the gene matches. Germline-derived CDR1 and CDR2 are MNHEY and SMNVEV (reference sequence).

The rearrangement links TRBV9 to TRBJ2-1; 7 bases are a match to TRBD2. CDR1 is SGDLS and CDR2 is YYNGEE in the germline V gene. Losses at the gene ends were 2 bases for V and 9 bases for J; bases not matched to a gene: 8. The CDR3 spans 14 residues. The CDR3 sequence: CASSVGRVPVEQFF. The CDR3 bases are TGTGCCAGCAGCGTTGGGAGGGTGCCTGTTGAGCAGTTCTTC.

In this sample, this clone turned up once. V is TRBV7-2 and J is TRBJ1-6, with unresolved D. CDR1 is SGHTA, CDR2 FQGNSA, per germline. Trimming shortened V by 8 bases and J by 3 bases, and 14 bases separated the two germline ends. The CDR3 sequence is 15 residues long. The CDR3 sequence is CASSGESGYNSPLHF. DNA for the CDR3: TGTGCCAGCTCCGGGGAGAGCGGCTATAATTCACCCCTCCACTTT. The full variable domain, rest sourced from reference TRBV7-2 and TRBJ1-6, is GAGVSQSPSNKVTEKGKDVELRCDPISGHTALYWYRQSLGQGLEFLIYFQGNSAPDKSGLPSDRFSAERTGGSVSTLTIQRTQQEDSAVYLCASSGESGYNSPLHFGNGTRLTVT.

The V and J genes are TRBV10-3 and TRBJ2-3, with 7 positions matching TRBD2. The germline V gene encodes CDR1 ENHRY and CDR2 SYGVKD. The CDR3 contains 13 residues. V trimming: 11 bases; J trimming: 8 bases; junction bases outside the gene matches: 13. CDR3 sequence reads: CAGLREPRGTQYF. Written as DNA, the CDR3 is TGTGCCGGTCTGCGGGAGCCCCGGGGTACGCAGTATTTT.

This chain joins TRBV18 and TRBJ2-4, with 8 bases that match TRBD1. CDR1 is KGHSH and CDR2 is LQKENI in the germline V gene. The CDR3 has 18 residues. J was trimmed by 0 bases and V by 3 bases; bases with no gene match: 10. The CDR3 is CASSPGSGQGVAKNIQYF. The CDR3 bases are TGTGCCAGCTCACCGGGAAGCGGACAGGGAGTAGCCAAAAACATTCAGTACTTC.

This chain uses TRBV4-2 with TRBJ2-5, with 7 nucleotides matching TRBD2. There are 15 residues in the CDR3. The V and J ends lost 1 base and 3 bases, in that order; junction bases with no gene match: 5. Per germline, CDR1 LGHNA and CDR2 YNFKEQ. The CDR3 sequence: CASSQAGRGEETQYF. The CDR3 DNA reads TGTGCCAGCAGCCAAGCGGGGAGGGGCGAAGAGACCCAGTACTTC.

This chain links TRBV27 with TRBJ2-3; tentatively, D is TRBD1 (7 bases). V was clipped by 4 bases and J by 3 bases, with 23 bases between them. This CDR3 has 18 amino acids. Per germline, CDR1 MNHEY and CDR2 SMNVEV (reference sequence). Here the CDR3 reads CASSSTGARPGGTDTQYF. In DNA, the CDR3 is TGTGCCAGCAGTTCGACAGGCGCCCGCCCAGGGGGGACAGATACGCAGTATTTT.

The chain couples TRBV7-2 to TRBJ1-2, with a possible D match to TRBD1 (5 bases). The CDR3 covers 12 residues. The V gene's germline CDR1 is SGHTA and CDR2 FQGNSA. V was shortened by 3 bases and J by 4 bases, with 6 bases between the two germline ends. The CDR3 region is CASSLGLYGYTF. CDR3 in DNA: TGTGCCAGCAGCTTGGGACTCTATGGCTACACCTTC.